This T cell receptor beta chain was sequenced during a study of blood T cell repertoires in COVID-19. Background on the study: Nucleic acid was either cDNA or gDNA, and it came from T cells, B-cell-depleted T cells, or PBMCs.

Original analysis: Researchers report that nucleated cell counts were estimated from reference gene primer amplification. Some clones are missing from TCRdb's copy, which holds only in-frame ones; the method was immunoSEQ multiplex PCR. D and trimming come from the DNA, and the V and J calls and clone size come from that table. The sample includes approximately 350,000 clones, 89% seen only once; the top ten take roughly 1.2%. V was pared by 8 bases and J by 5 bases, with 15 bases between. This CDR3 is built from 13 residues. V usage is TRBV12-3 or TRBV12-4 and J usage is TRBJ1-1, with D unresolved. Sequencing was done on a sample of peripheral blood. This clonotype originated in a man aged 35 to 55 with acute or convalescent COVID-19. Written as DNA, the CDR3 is TGTGCCAGCGCCCTAGGCGGCCGGACTGAAGCTTTCTTT. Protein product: CASALGGRTEAFF.